The 24 T cell receptor beta chains in this list originate from one sample, sequenced in a study of blood T cell repertoires in COVID-19. Assay: immunoSEQ multiplex PCR; the TCRdb copy retains only in-frame clones and omits some. Counted here are about 280,000 clones, less than 90% occurring once; the ten biggest clones make up roughly 14%. Sequences were obtained from peripheral blood. Source of these receptors: a woman between 65 and 79 years old with COVID-19, enrolled during active disease.

The chain is built from TRBV7-6 and TRBJ2-7; 9 nucleotides line up with TRBD2. The V gene end was trimmed by 4 bases and the J gene end by 7 bases; junction bases not matched to a gene: 2. Germline-derived CDR1 and CDR2 are SGHVS and FNYEAQ. This CDR3 is built from 12 residues. The CDR3 DNA follows: TGTGCCAGCAGCTCCCTAGCGGGGGAGCAGTACTTC. Its protein product is CASSSLAGEQYF.

The chain uses TRBV6-5 and TRBJ1-2, with TRBD1 as a possible D gene (6 bases). Germline V gives CDR1 MNHEY, CDR2 SVGAGI. V was pared by 6 bases and J by 4 bases, with 18 bases between. This CDR3 comprises 15 residues. The chain's CDR3 is CASRVGGDVPYGYTF. The CDR3 nucleotides read TGTGCCAGCAGGGTAGGGGGGGATGTGCCCTATGGCTACACCTTC.

J is TRBJ2-7 and V is TRBV5-1; a possible D gene is TRBD2 (6 bases). Between the trimmed V and J ends, which lost 4 bases and 3 bases, there was a span of 14 bases. The CDR3 loop spans 14 amino acids. Germline V lookup: CDR1 SGHRS, CDR2 YFSETQ. The CDR3 sequence is CASSVLDGGYEQYF. In DNA form, the CDR3 reads TGCGCCAGCAGCGTCCTGGACGGGGGCTACGAGCAGTACTTC.

This chain uses TRBV12-3 or TRBV12-4 with TRBJ2-7; a weak D match, TRBD1 (6 bases). The V gene lost 1 base and the J gene lost 5 bases, with 9 bases spanning the gap. This CDR3 has 13 amino acids. The CDR3 DNA sequence: TGTGCCAGCAGTTTAGGGGGGCGGGACGAGCAGTACTTC. It encodes CASSLGGRDEQYF.

The chain is built from TRBV5-4 and TRBJ1-3, with D possibly matching TRBD1 (5 bases). The CDR3 covers 15 residues. V lost 4 bases and J 1 base, leaving 12 bases between the germline ends. Germline V gene sequence: CDR1 SGHNT, CDR2 YYREEE (reference sequence). CDR3 DNA sequence: TGTGCCAGCAGCCGCGACAGAACATCTGGAAACACCATATATTTT. Protein: CASSRDRTSGNTIYF. Variable domain in full (rest from reference TRBV5-4 and TRBJ1-3): ETGVTQSPTHLIKTRGQQVTLRCSSQSGHNTVSWYQQALGQGPQFIFQYYREEENGRGNFPPRFSGLQFPNYSSELNVNALELDDSALYLCASSRDRTSGNTIYFGEGSWLTVV.

The chain couples TRBV9 to TRBJ2-1, with TRBD2 matching 9 bases. V trimming: 2 bases; J trimming: 5 bases; junction bases outside the gene matches: 8. The V gene's germline CDR1 is SGDLS and CDR2 YYNGEE. This CDR3 contains 16 residues. The CDR3: CASSVLGLAGNNEQFF. CDR3 nucleotides: TGTGCCAGCAGCGTCCTGGGGCTAGCGGGGAACAATGAGCAGTTCTTC.

The rearrangement links TRBV6-5 to TRBJ1-1; a possible D gene is TRBD1 (6 bases). The CDR3 loop spans 13 amino acids. CDR1 is MNHEY, CDR2 SVGAGI, per germline. V lost 7 bases, J lost 5 bases, and 14 bases lay in between. The CDR3 nucleotides are TGTGCCAGCATTAAACAGGGTGGTACTGAAGCTTTCTTT. Encoded protein: CASIKQGGTEAFF.

The chain uses TRBV5-1 and TRBJ2-2; 9 bases line up with TRBD1. The CDR3 extends over 15 amino acids. V lost 4 bases and J lost 3; bases outside the gene matches: 4. CDR1 is SGHRS and CDR2 is YFSETQ in the germline V gene. CDR3 in DNA: TGCGCCAGCAGCGGGAGACAGGGGGACACCGGGGAGCTGTTTTTT. It translates to CASSGRQGDTGELFF.

The genes are TRBV4-3 and TRBJ2-3, with D tentatively TRBD1 (7 bases). Trimming took off 0 bases at V and 4 bases at J, with 14 bases between the two ends. The CDR3 is made up of 16 amino acids. Germline CDR1 and CDR2: LGHNA and YSLEER. The CDR3 bases are TGCGCCAGCAGCCAAGACCAGGGGGGCGAGGCAGATACGCAGTATTTT. This gives the protein CASSQDQGGEADTQYF.

The chain couples TRBV29-1 to TRBJ1-1, with a possible D match to TRBD1 (5 bases). The V end was cut by 7 bases, the J end by 5 bases, with 17 bases between. This CDR3 spans 13 amino acids. Germline-derived CDR1 and CDR2 are SQVTM and ANQGSEA. The CDR3 loop is CSAKTGVETEAFF. CDR3 bases: TGCAGCGCCAAAACGGGGGTAGAGACTGAAGCTTTCTTT.

The count of this clone is one. The rearrangement joins TRBV5-1 to TRBJ2-3; D call uncertain. CDR1 is SGHRS, CDR2 YFSETQ, per germline. The CDR3 runs to 14 residues. V shed 5 bases and J shed 4 bases, with 14 bases lying between them. Here the CDR3 reads CASSFSGPADTQYF. CDR3 DNA sequence: TGCGCCAGCAGTTTTAGTGGTCCTGCAGATACGCAGTATTTT.

This clone was detected only once. This rearrangement joins TRBV19 to TRBJ2-5, with TRBD2 matching 11 bases. The CDR3 has 17 residues. Germline V gives CDR1 LNHDA, CDR2 SQIVND (reference sequence). V shed 6 bases and J 1 base; nucleotides not matched to a gene: 10. DNA for the CDR3: TGTGCCAGTAGACCCGCTAGCGGGGGGCCTTTCCAAGAGACCCAGTACTTC. This translates into CASRPASGGPFQETQYF.

This chain uses TRBV29-1 with TRBJ1-3; tentative D call: TRBD1 (6 bases). Trimming stripped 5 bases from V and 7 bases from J, with 15 bases between. Germline V CDR1 and CDR2: SQVTM, ANQGSEA. The CDR3 is 13 amino acids. The CDR3 coding sequence is TGCAGCGTTAGGGGCAGGGGATTGAACACCATATATTTT. Its protein is CSVRGRGLNTIYF. The variable domain in full, completed from reference TRBV29-1 and TRBJ1-3, reads SAVISQKPSRDICQRGTSLTIQCQVDSQVTMMFWYRQQPGQSLTLIATANQGSEATYESGFVIDKFPISRPNLTFSTLTVSNMSPEDSSIYLCSVRGRGLNTIYFGEGSWLTVV.

This clone was detected once. The gene calls are TRBV2 and TRBJ2-5; TRBD2 agrees at 8 bases. The CDR3 covers 16 residues. The junction had 12 bases not matched to a gene; V was cut back by 7 bases and J by 2 bases. Germline-derived CDR1 and CDR2 are SNHLY and FYNNEI. Here the CDR3 DNA reads TGTGCCAGCAATAGGAACACGGGGGGGTCACAAGAGACCCAGTACTTC. This gives the protein CASNRNTGGSQETQYF.

This clone was seen only a few times. The CDR3 nucleotides read TGTGCCTGGAGAGTAGCTAACTATGGCTACACCTTC. This gives the protein CAWRVANYGYTF. This chain connects TRBV30 to TRBJ1-2; no clear D gene. Germline V CDR1 and CDR2: GTSNPN, SVGIG (reference sequence). The CDR3 length is 12 residues. V was trimmed by 3 bases and J by 0 bases, leaving 5 bases between them.

The chain has TRBV7-2 and TRBJ1-2, with D perhaps TRBD1 (5 bases). Looked up from germline, CDR1 is SGHTA and CDR2 is FQGNSA. V shed 1 base and J shed 4 bases, with 13 bases lying between them. The CDR3 contains 15 residues. The CDR3 reads CASSLGRGMSYGYTF. Written as DNA, the CDR3 is TGTGCCAGCAGCTTAGGGCGGGGGATGAGCTATGGCTACACCTTC.

The chain is built from TRBV4-2 and TRBJ2-3, with a tentative D call TRBD2 (5 bases). This CDR3 spans 13 amino acids. V lost 11 bases, J lost 2 bases, and 14 bases lay in between. Germline V CDR1 and CDR2: LGHNA, YNFKEQ. The CDR3 nucleotides read TGTGCCGGCGGCTCCGGGGACACAGATACGCAGTATTTT. Translating it yields CAGGSGDTDTQYF.

The rearrangement links TRBV4-3 to TRBJ1-1; 8 nucleotides agree with TRBD1. Germline trimming cut 1 base from V and 4 bases from J; bases unmatched to any gene: 2. Looked up from germline, CDR1 is LGHNA and CDR2 is YSLEER. The CDR3 length is 14 residues. The CDR3 region is CASSQGTGTTEAFF. The CDR3 nucleotides read TGCGCCAGCAGCCAAGGGACAGGGACCACTGAAGCTTTCTTT.

This chain connects TRBV12-3 or TRBV12-4 to TRBJ2-2, with D tentatively TRBD1 (5 bases). CDR3 length: 13 amino acids. The germline V and J ends were trimmed by 5 bases and 4 bases, with 8 bases remaining between them. CDR3 residues: CASSVTVTGELFF. CDR3 bases: TGTGCCAGCAGTGTGACAGTCACCGGGGAGCTGTTTTTT.

CDR3 loop: CASSPSGQGVNGANVLTF. DNA of the CDR3: TGTGCCAGCAGTCCATCCGGACAGGGGGTAAATGGGGCCAACGTCCTGACTTTC. V gene TRBV27 combines with J gene TRBJ2-6, with 10 bases aligning to TRBD1. CDR3 length: 18 amino acids. V trimming: 5 bases; J trimming: 3 bases; junction bases outside the gene matches: 10. In germline, CDR1 is MNHEY, CDR2 SMNVEV (reference sequence).

In its sample, this clone was seen once. J is TRBJ1-1 and V is TRBV9; D gene ambiguous. Germline CDR1 SGDLS, CDR2 YYNGEE. V lost 0 bases, J lost 8 bases, and 11 bases lay in between. There are 13 residues in the CDR3. The CDR3 DNA reads as TGTGCCAGCAGCGTAGGGGAGGGATCCGAAGCTTTCTTT. Amino acid sequence: CASSVGEGSEAFF.

CDR3 coding DNA: TGTGCCAGCAGCTTAGCGCAGATAACAGGGCGCGGCTACACCTTC. This sequence encodes CASSLAQITGRGYTF. The chain employs TRBV7-2 and TRBJ1-2; D is perhaps TRBD1 (6 bases). CDR1 is SGHTA and CDR2 is FQGNSA in the germline V gene. CDR3 length: 15 amino acids. The V gene lost 0 bases and the J gene lost 8 bases, with 16 bases spanning the gap.

A few counts support this clone. The chain employs TRBV7-2 and TRBJ2-1; D unresolved. The CDR3 consists of 14 residues. V lost 1 base, J lost 7 bases, and 11 bases lay in between. Germline V gene sequence: CDR1 SGHTA, CDR2 FQGNSA. CDR3 residues: CASSLGLLPNEQFF. The CDR3 DNA sequence: TGTGCCAGCAGCTTAGGACTTCTCCCAAATGAGCAGTTCTTC.

This clone was found once. Written as DNA, the CDR3 is TGTGCCAGCAGTGAAACACAGGGGGCCTATGTCACAGATACGCAGTATTTT. Amino acids: CASSETQGAYVTDTQYF. The rearrangement uses TRBV27 and TRBJ2-3, with 9 nucleotides matching TRBD1. There are 17 residues in the CDR3. Germline V gene data show CDR1 as MNHEY and CDR2 as SMNVEV (reference sequence). V gave up 5 bases and J gave up 2 bases; unmatched junction bases: 11.